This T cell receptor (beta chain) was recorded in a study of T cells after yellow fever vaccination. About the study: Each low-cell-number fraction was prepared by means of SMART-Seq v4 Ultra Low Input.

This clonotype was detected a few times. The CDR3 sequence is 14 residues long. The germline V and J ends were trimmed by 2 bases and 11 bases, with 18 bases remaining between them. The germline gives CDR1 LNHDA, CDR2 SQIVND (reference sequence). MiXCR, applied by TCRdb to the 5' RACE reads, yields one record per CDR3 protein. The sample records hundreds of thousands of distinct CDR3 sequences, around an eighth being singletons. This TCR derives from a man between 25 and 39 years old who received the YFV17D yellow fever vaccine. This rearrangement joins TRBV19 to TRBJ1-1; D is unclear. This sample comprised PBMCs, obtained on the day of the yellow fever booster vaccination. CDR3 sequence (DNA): TGTGCCAGTAGTATACCCCCGGCCCGTGTCCCGGCTTTCTTT. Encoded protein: CASSIPPARVPAFF.